This is a list of T cell receptor beta chains from one sample in a study of blood T cell repertoires in COVID-19. The table came from immunoSEQ multiplex PCR; TCRdb's copy has only in-frame clones and leaves some out. The table shows over 140,000 clones, with 75% to 85% occurring only once. What was sequenced was peripheral blood. Source of these receptors: a woman of 80 years or more with active or convalescent COVID-19. Both conserved end residues are part of each CDR3. A D gene is named only where the DNA matches it firmly. Where a row states a size, it is once, few, many or the class of an expanded clone; other rows omit it.

j_call	d_call	clone_size	v_call	cdr3_nt	cdr3_aa
TRBJ2-1	TRBD2	few	TRBV5-1	TGCGCCAGCAGCTCGGGCGGGGGGGCGAACAATGAGCAGTTCTTC	CASSSGGGANNEQFF
TRBJ2-7	-	-	TRBV29-1	TGCAGCACGTTGTCCCAGGGACACTACGAGCAGTACTTC	CSTLSQGHYEQYF
TRBJ1-1	-	-	TRBV19	TGTGCCAGTAGTATATCTGGGGGCGGTGGTCCCAAAGCTTTCTTT	CASSISGGGGPKAFF
TRBJ2-7	TRBD1	-	TRBV7-2	TGTGCCAGCAGCGCACGACAGGGGTCCTACGAGCAGTACTTC	CASSARQGSYEQYF
TRBJ2-2	-	once	TRBV5-1	TGCGCCAGCAGCTTGGTCTATGGAGCGGGGGAGCTGTTTTTT	CASSLVYGAGELFF
TRBJ2-7	-	-	TRBV18	TGTGCCAGCTCACCGAATCGGCCAACAGGTCCTTTCTCCTACGAGCAGTACTTC	CASSPNRPTGPFSYEQYF
TRBJ1-1	-	-	TRBV6-1	TGTGCCAGCAGTTCCCGGGAACTCACTGAAGCTTTCTTT	CASSSRELTEAFF
TRBJ2-7	TRBD1	-	TRBV2	TGTGCCAGCAGTCCGAATGACAGGGCCTCAGGCGAGCAGTACTTC	CASSPNDRASGEQYF
TRBJ1-5	TRBD1	-	TRBV6-1	TGTGCCAGCAGTGAAACTATCGTATCGTCAGGGGGACAGCCCCAGCATTTT	CASSETIVSSGGQPQHF
TRBJ2-5	-	-	TRBV21-1	TGTGCCAGCAGCAAAAGCCGTACGGGGACAGGGGGACGAGAGACCCAGTACTTC	CASSKSRTGTGGRETQYF
TRBJ1-1	TRBD1	-	TRBV10-1	TGCGCCAGCAGTGAGTCGCGACAGGGGATCACTGAAGCTTTCTTT	CASSESRQGITEAFF
TRBJ2-5	TRBD1	-	TRBV9	TGTGCCAGCAGCGTCGGGACAGGGGTAGGGGGTAAAGAGACCCAGTACTTC	CASSVGTGVGGKETQYF
TRBJ1-2	-	-	TRBV7-2	TGTGCCAGCAGCACCCGGACATTGGATTATGGCTACACCTTC	CASSTRTLDYGYTF
TRBJ1-6	-	-	TRBV6-6	TGTGCCAGCAGTTACGACCCAAGGGGGTCTGGGTCACCCCTCCACTTT	CASSYDPRGSGSPLHF
TRBJ1-2	-	-	TRBV28	TGTGCCAGCAGTTTGAGGGGGGGAGGAGACTATGGCTACACCTTC	CASSLRGGGDYGYTF
TRBJ2-7	-	-	TRBV6-6	TGTGCCAGCAGTATCTTTTCGCGGGGAATGGTCTACGAGCAGTACTTC	CASSIFSRGMVYEQYF
TRBJ1-2	TRBD1	few	TRBV3-1/TRBV3-2	TGTGCCAGCAGCCCCTTGGTCTTGGGACAGGGGAGGGTAAATGGCTACACCTTC	CASSPLVLGQGRVNGYTF
TRBJ1-1	-	-	TRBV6-5	TGTGCCAGCAGCCCCACCCCCACAGCGAACACTGAAGCTTTCTTT	CASSPTPTANTEAFF
TRBJ2-1	TRBD2	once	TRBV7-9	TGTGCCAGCAGCGCGACTAGCGGGGGGCACGCTGAGCAGTTCTTC	CASSATSGGHAEQFF
TRBJ1-2	TRBD1	-	TRBV6-5	TGTGCCAGCAGTCTCCAGGGACAGGGGAACCATGGCTACACCTTC	CASSLQGQGNHGYTF
TRBJ1-5	-	few	TRBV7-7	TGTGCTAGCAGCTTAGGGGAGGGGCAGCCCCAGCATTTT	CASSLGEGQPQHF
TRBJ2-5	-	-	TRBV5-4	TGTGCCAGCAGCTTGGGGGCTGGGGGGGCCGCAGAGACCCAGTACTTC	CASSLGAGGAAETQYF
TRBJ1-2	-	-	TRBV3-1/TRBV3-2	TGTGCCAGCAGCTTCAGCTATGGCTACACCTTC	CASSFSYGYTF
TRBJ2-7	-	-	TRBV7-8	TGTGCCAGCAGCTTAGCTGGACAAGCCTACGAGCAGTACTTC	CASSLAGQAYEQYF
TRBJ1-1	TRBD1	-	TRBV14	TGTGCCAGCAGCCAAGATAACAGGGGCCGGGGGGCTTTCTTT	CASSQDNRGRGAFF
TRBJ2-7	-	-	TRBV15	TGTGCCACCAGCAGAGGGGCCAGGGGCTACGAGCAGTACTTC	CATSRGARGYEQYF
TRBJ2-1	TRBD1	-	TRBV7-9	TGTGCCAGCAGCCAAGGACAGGGTTTCACGGCGAGCAATGAGCAGTTCTTC	CASSQGQGFTASNEQFF
TRBJ2-7	TRBD1	once	TRBV27	TGTGCCAGCAGTACCCAGGGGGCGAATACCTACGAGCAGTACTTC	CASSTQGANTYEQYF
TRBJ2-7	-	-	TRBV6-1	TGTGCCAGCAGTGAAAAAGCGCGGGGTTCCGAGCAGTACTTC	CASSEKARGSEQYF
TRBJ2-1	TRBD2	-	TRBV11-2	TGTGCCAGCAGTCCAAGCGGGGGGGCCGCAAATGAGCAGTTCTTC	CASSPSGGAANEQFF
TRBJ1-2	TRBD1	few	TRBV7-2	TGTGCCAGCAGCCCTATCCCGGGGACAGGGAATGGCTACACCTTC	CASSPIPGTGNGYTF
TRBJ1-3	-	-	TRBV2	TGTGCCAGCAGCTCCGGGGTCCCGTCTGGAAACACCATATATTTT	CASSSGVPSGNTIYF
TRBJ1-1	-	-	TRBV4-2	TGTGCCAGCAGCCCACATAACGGGGGGGGGAACACTGAAGCTTTCTTT	CASSPHNGGGNTEAFF
TRBJ1-1	-	-	TRBV27	TGTGCCAGCAGCACAGGGATGAACACTGAAGCTTTCTTT	CASSTGMNTEAFF
TRBJ1-4	-	-	TRBV29-1	TGCAGCGTTGAGCTAGGGGTCGATGAAAAACTGTTTTTT	CSVELGVDEKLFF
TRBJ1-5	TRBD1	-	TRBV6-2/TRBV6-3	TGTGCCAGCAGTGAGCGGGGACAGGGGGCCTATCAGCCCCAGCATTTT	CASSERGQGAYQPQHF
TRBJ1-1	-	-	TRBV30	TGTGCCTGGAGTTACAGCAACACTGAAGCTTTCTTT	CAWSYSNTEAFF
TRBJ1-2	-	-	TRBV7-9	TGTGCCAGCACTTCTACCGTTGGATCGCGGGGCTACACCTTC	CASTSTVGSRGYTF
TRBJ2-1	TRBD2	-	TRBV5-4	TGTGCCAGCAGCTTGATGACTAGCGGGGGTTTTAATGAGCAGTTCTTC	CASSLMTSGGFNEQFF
TRBJ1-2	-	-	TRBV25-1	TGTGCCAGCAGTGGCCCGGGGGTCGGCTACACCTTC	CASSGPGVGYTF
TRBJ1-2	-	-	TRBV7-2	TGTGCCAGCAGCTTAAGCTCCCGGACAGTTCTGCTCACCTTC	CASSLSSRTVLLTF
TRBJ1-1	TRBD1	-	TRBV7-9	TGTGCCAGCATCCCCGGACAGGGGGCTTTCACTGAAGCTTTCTTT	CASIPGQGAFTEAFF
TRBJ1-4	-	-	TRBV12-3/TRBV12-4	TGTGCCAGCAGCCCGCATCACGGAAAACTGTTTTTT	CASSPHHGKLFF
TRBJ1-5	TRBD1	-	TRBV19	TGTGCCAGTAGTGTAACAGGGGGCTCCCAGCCCCAGCATTTT	CASSVTGGSQPQHF
TRBJ2-1	TRBD2	-	TRBV10-3	TGTGCCATCAGTGAGTCGACTGGCGGGGGGCCCAATGAGCAGTTCTTC	CAISESTGGGPNEQFF
TRBJ1-4	TRBD1	few	TRBV6-5	TGTGCCAGCAGAATCGACAGGGCAACTAATGAAAAACTGTTTTTT	CASRIDRATNEKLFF
TRBJ1-3	TRBD1	-	TRBV19	TGTGCCAGTACCCCACAGGGGCAGGGAACTGGAAACACCATATATTTT	CASTPQGQGTGNTIYF
TRBJ1-1	-	-	TRBV5-5	TGTGCCAGCAGCTTAATCAGCGATCAGGAAGCTTTCTTT	CASSLISDQEAFF
TRBJ1-5	TRBD1	-	TRBV30	TGTGCCTGGAGTGTAGGGTCAGGGGGACGCAATCAGCCCCAGCATTTT	CAWSVGSGGRNQPQHF
TRBJ2-5	TRBD1	-	TRBV5-4	TGTGCCAGCAGCTTGGATCCCCAGGGGGCGGGAAAGACCCAGTACTTC	CASSLDPQGAGKTQYF
TRBJ1-2	-	-	TRBV9	TGTGCCAGCAGTTCTCCCCCGGAGGGCCACCATGGCTACACCTTC	CASSSPPEGHHGYTF